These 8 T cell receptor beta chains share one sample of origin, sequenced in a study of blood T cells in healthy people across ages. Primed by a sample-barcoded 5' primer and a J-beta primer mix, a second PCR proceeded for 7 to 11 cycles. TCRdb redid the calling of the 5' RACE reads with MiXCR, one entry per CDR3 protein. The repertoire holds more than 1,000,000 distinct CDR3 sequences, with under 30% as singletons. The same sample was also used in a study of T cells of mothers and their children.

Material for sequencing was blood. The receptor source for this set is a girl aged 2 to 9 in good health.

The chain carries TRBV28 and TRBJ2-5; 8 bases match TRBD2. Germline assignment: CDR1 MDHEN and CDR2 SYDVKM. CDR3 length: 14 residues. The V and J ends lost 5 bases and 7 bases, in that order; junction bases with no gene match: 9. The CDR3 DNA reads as TGTGCCAGCAGTCAACGGGGACTAGGTGGGACCCAGTACTTC. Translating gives CASSQRGLGGTQYF.

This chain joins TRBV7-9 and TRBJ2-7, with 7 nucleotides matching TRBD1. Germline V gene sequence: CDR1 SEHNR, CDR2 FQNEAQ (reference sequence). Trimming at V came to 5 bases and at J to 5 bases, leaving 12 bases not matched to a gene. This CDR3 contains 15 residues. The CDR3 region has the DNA TGTGCCAGCAGCCCAACAACGACAGGGATACACGAGCAGTACTTC. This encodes CASSPTTTGIHEQYF.

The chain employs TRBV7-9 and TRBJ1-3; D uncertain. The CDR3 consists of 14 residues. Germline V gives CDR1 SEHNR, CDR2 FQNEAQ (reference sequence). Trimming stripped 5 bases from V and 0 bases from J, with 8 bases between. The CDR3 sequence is CASSPILSGNTIYF. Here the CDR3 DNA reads TGTGCCAGCAGCCCCATCCTCTCTGGAAACACCATATATTTT.

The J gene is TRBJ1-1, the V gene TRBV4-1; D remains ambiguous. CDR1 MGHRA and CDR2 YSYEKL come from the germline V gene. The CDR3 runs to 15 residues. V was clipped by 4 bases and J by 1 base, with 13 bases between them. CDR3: CASSPLAGTNTEAFF. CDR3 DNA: TGCGCCAGCAGCCCGTTGGCGGGAACGAACACTGAAGCTTTCTTT.

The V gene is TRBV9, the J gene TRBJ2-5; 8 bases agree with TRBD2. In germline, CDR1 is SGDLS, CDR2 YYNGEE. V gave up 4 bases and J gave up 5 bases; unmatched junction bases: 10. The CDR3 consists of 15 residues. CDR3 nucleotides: TGTGCCAGCAGCCCCCCCGGGACTAGTCTGGAGACCCAGTACTTC. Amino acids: CASSPPGTSLETQYF.

In nucleotides, the CDR3 is TGCAGTGTCAGAGGGGATGAGCAGTTCTTC. Its translation: CSVRGDEQFF. This chain joins TRBV20-1 and TRBJ2-5; D possibly matches TRBD1 or TRBD2 (5 bases each). The DNA end is a closer match to TRBJ2-1, so the J assignment may be wrong. In germline, CDR1 is DFQATT, CDR2 SNEGSKA (reference sequence). The CDR3 runs to 10 residues.

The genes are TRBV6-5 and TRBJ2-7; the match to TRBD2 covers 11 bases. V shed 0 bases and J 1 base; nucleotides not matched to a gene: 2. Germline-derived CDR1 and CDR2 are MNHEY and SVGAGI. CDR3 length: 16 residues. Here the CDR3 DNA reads TGTGCCAGCAGTTACTCGACTAGCGGGAATTCCTACGAGCAGTACTTC. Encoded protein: CASSYSTSGNSYEQYF.

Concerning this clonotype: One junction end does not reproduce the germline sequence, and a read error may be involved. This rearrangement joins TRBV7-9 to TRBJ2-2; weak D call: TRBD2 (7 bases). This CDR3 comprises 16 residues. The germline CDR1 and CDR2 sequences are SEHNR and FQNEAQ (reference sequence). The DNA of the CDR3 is TGTGCCAGCAGCTCGACGTGGGGAGGGGACACCGGGGAGCGGTTTTTT. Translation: CASSSTWGGDTGERFF.